A selection of T cell receptor beta chains follows, all from one sample in a study of blood T cell repertoires in COVID-19. Assay: immunoSEQ multiplex PCR; the TCRdb copy retains only in-frame clones and omits some. The sample includes approximately 89,000 clones, 90% to 95% seen only once; the top ten take more than 4%. Sequenced sample: peripheral blood. The source of these receptors is a human donor with active COVID-19. The donor label of this sample is uncertain. The conserved cysteine and the conserved F or W are not part of the CDR3 here. Each record gives: V gene, CDR3 protein.

TRBV19	ASSPGTSGAYEQY
TRBV2	AREAGVRTGELF
TRBV7-2	ASSWEVGGRAKNEQF
TRBV18	ASSQDRAHTNYGYT
TRBV5-1	ASSISSGGHNEQF
TRBV9	ASSVLGEAEAF
TRBV29-1	SANRDSTQL
TRBV9	ASSAGGESSYNEQF
TRBV5-1	ASSLDRGFQETQY
TRBV12-3/TRBV12-4	ASRGSSTDTQY